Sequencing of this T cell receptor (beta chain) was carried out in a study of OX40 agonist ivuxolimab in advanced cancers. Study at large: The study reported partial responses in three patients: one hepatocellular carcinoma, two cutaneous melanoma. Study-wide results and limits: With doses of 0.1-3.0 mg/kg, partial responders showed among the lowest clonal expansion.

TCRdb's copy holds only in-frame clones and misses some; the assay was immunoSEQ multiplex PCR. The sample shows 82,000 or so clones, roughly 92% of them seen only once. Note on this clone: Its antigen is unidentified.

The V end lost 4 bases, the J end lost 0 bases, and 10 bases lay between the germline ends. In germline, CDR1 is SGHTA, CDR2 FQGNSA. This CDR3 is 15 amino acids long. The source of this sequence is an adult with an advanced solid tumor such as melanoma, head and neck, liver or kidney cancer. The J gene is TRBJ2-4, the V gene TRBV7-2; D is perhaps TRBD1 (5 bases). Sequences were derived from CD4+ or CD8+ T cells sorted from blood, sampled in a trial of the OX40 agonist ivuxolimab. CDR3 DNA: TGTGCCAGCAGCTCCCAGGGCCCAGCCAAAAACATTCAGTACTTC. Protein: CASSSQGPAKNIQYF. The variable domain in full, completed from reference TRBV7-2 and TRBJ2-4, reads GAGVSQSPSNKVTEKGKDVELRCDPISGHTALYWYRQSLGQGLEFLIYFQGNSAPDKSGLPSDRFSAERTGGSVSTLTIQRTQQEDSAVYLCASSSQGPAKNIQYFGAGTRLSVL.